Sequencing of this T cell receptor (beta chain) was carried out in a study of CD8 T cells in ankylosing spondylitis. Looked up from germline, CDR1 is SGHDT and CDR2 is YYEEEE. The CDR3 is made up of 16 amino acids. Trimming stripped 1 base from V and 3 bases from J, with 17 bases between. Findings and caveats of the study: Blood from ankylosing spondylitis patients appeared to carry a characteristic eight-variant TCR beta motif. Significant enrichment of disease-linked clones was reportedly seen in matched ankylosing spondylitis synovial fluid. Past research had described some motif variants in reactive arthritis synovial fluid and blood.

As the method for making TCR beta libraries, quantitative 5'-RACE with molecular barcodes was used. TCRdb reanalysed the 5' RACE reads using MiXCR and keeps one entry per CDR3 protein. Of roughly 700,000 distinct CDR3 sequences listed, around 20% are singletons. Comments on this clonotype: What it binds is not known.

The specimen was blood, either unsorted or a sorted T cell fraction (not recorded which). The V call is TRBV5-6, the J call TRBJ2-7; tentatively, D is TRBD1 (5 bases). The TCR originated in a male donor with ankylosing spondylitis. Written as DNA, the CDR3 is TGTGCCAGCAGCTTGACCGGACAACCTGTTAACTACGAGCAGTACTTC. Translating it yields CASSLTGQPVNYEQYF.